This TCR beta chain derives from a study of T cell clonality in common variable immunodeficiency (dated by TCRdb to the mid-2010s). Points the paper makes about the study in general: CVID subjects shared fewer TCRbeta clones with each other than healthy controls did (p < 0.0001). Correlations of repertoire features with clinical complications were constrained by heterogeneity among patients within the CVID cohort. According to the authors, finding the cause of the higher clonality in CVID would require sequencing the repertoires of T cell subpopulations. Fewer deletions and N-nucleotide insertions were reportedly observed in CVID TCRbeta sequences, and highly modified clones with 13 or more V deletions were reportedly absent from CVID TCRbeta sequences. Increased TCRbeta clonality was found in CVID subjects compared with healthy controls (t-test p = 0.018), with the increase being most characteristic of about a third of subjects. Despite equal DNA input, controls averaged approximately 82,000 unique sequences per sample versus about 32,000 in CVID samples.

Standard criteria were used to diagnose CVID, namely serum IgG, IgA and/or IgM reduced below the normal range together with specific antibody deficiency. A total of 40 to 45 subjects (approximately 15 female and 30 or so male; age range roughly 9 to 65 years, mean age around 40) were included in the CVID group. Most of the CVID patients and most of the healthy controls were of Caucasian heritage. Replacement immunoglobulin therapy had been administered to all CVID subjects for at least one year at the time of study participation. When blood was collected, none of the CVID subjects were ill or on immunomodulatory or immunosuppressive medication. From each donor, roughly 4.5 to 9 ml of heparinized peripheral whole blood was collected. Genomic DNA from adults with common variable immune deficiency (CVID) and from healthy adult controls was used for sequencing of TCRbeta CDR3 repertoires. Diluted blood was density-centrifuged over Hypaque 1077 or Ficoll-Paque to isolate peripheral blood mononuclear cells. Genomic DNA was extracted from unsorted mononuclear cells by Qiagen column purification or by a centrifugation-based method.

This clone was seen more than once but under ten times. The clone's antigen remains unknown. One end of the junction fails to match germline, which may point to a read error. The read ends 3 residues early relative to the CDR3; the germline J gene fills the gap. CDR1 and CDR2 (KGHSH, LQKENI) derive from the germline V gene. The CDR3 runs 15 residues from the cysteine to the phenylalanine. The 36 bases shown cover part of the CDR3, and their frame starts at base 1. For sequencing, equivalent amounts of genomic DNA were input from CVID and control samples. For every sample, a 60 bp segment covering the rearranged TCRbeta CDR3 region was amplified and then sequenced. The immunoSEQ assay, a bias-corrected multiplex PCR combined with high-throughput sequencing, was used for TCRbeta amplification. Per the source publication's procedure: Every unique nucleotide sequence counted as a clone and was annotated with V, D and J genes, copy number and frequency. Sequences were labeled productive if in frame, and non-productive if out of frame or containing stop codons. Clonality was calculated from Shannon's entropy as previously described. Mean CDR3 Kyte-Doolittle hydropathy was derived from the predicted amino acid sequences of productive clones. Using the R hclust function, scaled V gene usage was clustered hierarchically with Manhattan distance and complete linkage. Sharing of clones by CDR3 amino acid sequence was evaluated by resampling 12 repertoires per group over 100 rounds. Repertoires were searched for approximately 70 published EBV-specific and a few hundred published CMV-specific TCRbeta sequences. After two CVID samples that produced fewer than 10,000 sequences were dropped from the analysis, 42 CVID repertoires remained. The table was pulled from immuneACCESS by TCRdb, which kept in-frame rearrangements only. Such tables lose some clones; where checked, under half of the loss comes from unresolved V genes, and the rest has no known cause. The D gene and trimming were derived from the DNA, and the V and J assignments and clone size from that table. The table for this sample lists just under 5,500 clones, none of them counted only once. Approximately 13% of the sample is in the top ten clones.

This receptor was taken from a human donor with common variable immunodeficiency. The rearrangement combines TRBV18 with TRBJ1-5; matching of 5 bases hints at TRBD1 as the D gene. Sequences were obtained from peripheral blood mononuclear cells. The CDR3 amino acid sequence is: CASSPGLSSKQPQHF. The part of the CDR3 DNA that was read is TGTGCCAGCTCACCGGGGCTCAGTAGCAAGCAGCCC.